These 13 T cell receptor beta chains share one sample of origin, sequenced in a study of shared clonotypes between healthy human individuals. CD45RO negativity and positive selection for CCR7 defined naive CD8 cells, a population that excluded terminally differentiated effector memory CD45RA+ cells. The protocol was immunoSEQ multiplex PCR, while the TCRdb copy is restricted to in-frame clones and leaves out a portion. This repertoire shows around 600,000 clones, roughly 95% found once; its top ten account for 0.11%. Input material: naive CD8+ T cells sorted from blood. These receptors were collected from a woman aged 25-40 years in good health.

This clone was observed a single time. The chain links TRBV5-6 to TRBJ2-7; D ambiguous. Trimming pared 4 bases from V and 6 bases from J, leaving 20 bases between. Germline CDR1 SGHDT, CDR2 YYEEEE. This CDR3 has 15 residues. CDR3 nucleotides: TGTGCCAGCAGCCCGAACGGCGCAGGCCCCACCGAGCAGTACTTC. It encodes CASSPNGAGPTEQYF. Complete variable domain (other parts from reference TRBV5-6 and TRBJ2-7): DAGVTQSPTHLIKTRGQQVTLRCSPKSGHDTVSWYQQALGQGPQFIFQYYEEEERQRGNFPDRFSGHQFPNYSSELNVNALLLGDSALYLCASSPNGAGPTEQYFGPGTRLTVT.

The CDR3 loop is CAWSNRAAIAKNIQYF. CDR3 coding DNA: TGTGCCTGGAGTAACCGGGCCGCTATAGCCAAAAACATTCAGTACTTC. The chain recombines TRBV30 with TRBJ2-4; D is undetermined. V shed 2 bases and J shed 0 bases, with 14 bases lying between them. Germline-derived CDR1 and CDR2 are GTSNPN and SVGIG (reference sequence). The CDR3 length is 16 residues.

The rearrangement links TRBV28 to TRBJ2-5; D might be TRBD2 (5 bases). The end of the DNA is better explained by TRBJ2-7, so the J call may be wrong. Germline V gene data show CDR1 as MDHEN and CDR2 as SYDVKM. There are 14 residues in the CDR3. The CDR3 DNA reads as TGTGCCAGCAGCCCCGGGGTCCTGATGTACGAGCAGTACTTC. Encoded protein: CASSPGVLMYEQYF.

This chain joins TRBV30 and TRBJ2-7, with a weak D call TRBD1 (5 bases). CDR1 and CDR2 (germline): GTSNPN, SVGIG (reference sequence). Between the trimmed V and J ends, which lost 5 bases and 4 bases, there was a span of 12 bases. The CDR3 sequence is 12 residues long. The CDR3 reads CAWGAMGYEQYF. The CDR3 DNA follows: TGTGCCTGGGGGGCCATGGGGTACGAGCAGTACTTC. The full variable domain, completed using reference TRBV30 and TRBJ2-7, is SQTIHQWPATLVQPVGSPLSLECTVEGTSNPNLYWYRQAAGRGLQLLFYSVGIGQISSEVPQNLSASRPQDRQFILSSKKLLLSDSGFYLCAWGAMGYEQYFGPGTRLTVT.

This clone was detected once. DNA for the CDR3: TGTGCCAGCAGTCCTATTTGGGGACGGACAGAGCACTCTGGAAACACCATATATTTT. This codes for CASSPIWGRTEHSGNTIYF. V is TRBV28 and J is TRBJ1-3; possibly TRBD1 for D (6 bases). Trimming shortened V by 5 bases and J by 0 bases, and 23 bases separated the two germline ends. Germline V gene lookup returns CDR1 MDHEN and CDR2 SYDVKM. This CDR3 has 19 amino acids.

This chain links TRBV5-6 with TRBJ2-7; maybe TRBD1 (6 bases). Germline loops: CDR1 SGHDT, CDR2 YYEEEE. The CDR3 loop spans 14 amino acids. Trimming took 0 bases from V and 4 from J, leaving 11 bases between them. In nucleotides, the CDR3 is TGTGCCAGCAGCTTGGAGGGACAAAAGTACGAGCAGTACTTC. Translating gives CASSLEGQKYEQYF.

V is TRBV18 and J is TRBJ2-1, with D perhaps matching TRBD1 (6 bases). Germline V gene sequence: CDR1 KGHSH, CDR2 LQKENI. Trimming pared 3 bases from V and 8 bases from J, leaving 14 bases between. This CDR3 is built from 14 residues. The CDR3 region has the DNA TGTGCCAGCTCACCTCAGGGGACGATAGATGAGCAGTTCTTC. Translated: CASSPQGTIDEQFF.

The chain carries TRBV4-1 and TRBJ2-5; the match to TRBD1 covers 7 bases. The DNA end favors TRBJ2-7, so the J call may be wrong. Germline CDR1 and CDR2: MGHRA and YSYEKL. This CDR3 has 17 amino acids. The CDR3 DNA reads TGCGCCAGCAGCTTCAGGAGAACCGGGACAGAATATTACGAGCAGTACTTC. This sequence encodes CASSFRRTGTEYYEQYF.

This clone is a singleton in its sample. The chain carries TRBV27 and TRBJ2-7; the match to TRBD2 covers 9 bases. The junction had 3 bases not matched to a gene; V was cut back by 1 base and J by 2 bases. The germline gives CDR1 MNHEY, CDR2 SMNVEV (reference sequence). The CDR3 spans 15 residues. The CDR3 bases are TGTGCCAGCAGTTTATTGCCTAGCGGGACCTACGAGCAGTACTTC. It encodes CASSLLPSGTYEQYF.

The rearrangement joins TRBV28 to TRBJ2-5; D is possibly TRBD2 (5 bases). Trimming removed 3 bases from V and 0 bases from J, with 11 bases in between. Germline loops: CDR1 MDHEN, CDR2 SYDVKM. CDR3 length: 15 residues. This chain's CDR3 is CASSFVTRYQETQYF. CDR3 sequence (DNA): TGTGCCAGCAGTTTCGTAACTAGATACCAAGAGACCCAGTACTTC. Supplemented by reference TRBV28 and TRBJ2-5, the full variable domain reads DVKVTQSSRYLVKRTGEKVFLECVQDMDHENMFWYRQDPGLGLRLIYFSYDVKMKEKGDIPEGYSVSREKKERFSLILESASTNQTSMYLCASSFVTRYQETQYFGPGTRLLVL.

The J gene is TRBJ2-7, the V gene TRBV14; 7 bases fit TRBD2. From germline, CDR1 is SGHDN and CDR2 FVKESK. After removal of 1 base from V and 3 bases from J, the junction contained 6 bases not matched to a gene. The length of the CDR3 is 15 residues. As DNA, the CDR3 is TGTGCCAGCAGCCAAGCCCCGGGGAGGGGCTACGAGCAGTACTTC. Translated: CASSQAPGRGYEQYF.

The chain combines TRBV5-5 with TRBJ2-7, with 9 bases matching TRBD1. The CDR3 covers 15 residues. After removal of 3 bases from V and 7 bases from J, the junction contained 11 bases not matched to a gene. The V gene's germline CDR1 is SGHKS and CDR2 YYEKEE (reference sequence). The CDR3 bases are TGTGCCAGCAGCTACGAACTCACAGGGGGCGGAGAGCAGTACTTC. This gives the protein CASSYELTGGGEQYF.

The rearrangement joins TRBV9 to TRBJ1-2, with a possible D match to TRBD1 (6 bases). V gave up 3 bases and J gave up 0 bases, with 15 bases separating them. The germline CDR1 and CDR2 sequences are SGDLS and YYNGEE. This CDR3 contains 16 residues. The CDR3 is CASSASGGLTNYGYTF. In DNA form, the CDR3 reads TGTGCCAGCAGCGCGTCGGGGGGGCTTACTAACTATGGCTACACCTTC.